This T cell receptor (beta chain) was captured by sequencing in a study of vaccination and CD4 T cells after COVID-19. The study sequenced cultured CD4+ T cell DNA using the Oncomine TCR Beta short-read assay. In TCRdb, the PCR reads were re-called with MiXCR into one record per CDR3 protein. The data hold 9,500 to 11,000 distinct CDR3 sequences, with approximately 28% observed a single time. Study conclusions and caveats: It was found that, in convalescent patients, 304 of 307 vaccine-specific clones were spike mono-reactive.

About this clonotype: No antigen is known for it.

Specified treatment: roughly nine-day PBMC culture with coronavirus spike peptide pools or control peptides (ViraFEST assay). V was clipped by 5 bases and J by 6 bases, with 23 bases between them. CDR3 length: 17 residues. CDR1 and CDR2 (germline): MNHNS, SASEGT. The chain combines TRBV6-1 with TRBJ1-5; D is uncertain. The sequence came from a human donor who had recovered from COVID-19. The sample in question was CD4+ T cells from blood, cultured in vitro, obtained after SARS-CoV-2 vaccination. CDR3 loop: CASSPDRTALPGQPQHF. The CDR3 DNA is TGTGCCAGCAGTCCTGACCGGACGGCCCTTCCGGGTCAGCCCCAGCATTTT.